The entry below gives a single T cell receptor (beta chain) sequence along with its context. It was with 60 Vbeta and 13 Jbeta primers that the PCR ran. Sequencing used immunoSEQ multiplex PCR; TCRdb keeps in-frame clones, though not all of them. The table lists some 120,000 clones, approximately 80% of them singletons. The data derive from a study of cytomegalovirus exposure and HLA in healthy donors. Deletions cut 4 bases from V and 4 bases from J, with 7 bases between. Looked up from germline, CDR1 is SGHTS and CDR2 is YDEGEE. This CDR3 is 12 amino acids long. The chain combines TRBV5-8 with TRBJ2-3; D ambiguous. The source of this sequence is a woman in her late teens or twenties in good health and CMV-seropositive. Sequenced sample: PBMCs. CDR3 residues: CASSPVPDTQYF. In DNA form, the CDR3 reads TGTGCCAGCAGCCCAGTCCCAGATACGCAGTATTTT.